The source of this T cell receptor (beta chain) is a study of OX40 agonist ivuxolimab in advanced cancers. Data came from immunoSEQ multiplex PCR; TCRdb stores just in-frame clones and leaves some out. Among tens of thousands of clones listed, roughly 90% were seen once. The CDR3 loop spans 15 amino acids. Trimming left V 1 base short and J 1 base short, with 11 bases between. Per germline, CDR1 SGHNT and CDR2 YYREEE (reference sequence). The chain carries TRBV5-4 and TRBJ1-1, with D unresolved. This specimen was CD4+ or CD8+ T cells sorted from blood, taken in a trial of the OX40 agonist ivuxolimab. The TCR sequence derives from an adult with an advanced solid tumor such as melanoma, head and neck, liver or kidney cancer. CDR3: CASSLSLISNTEAFF. Written as DNA, the CDR3 is TGTGCCAGCAGCTTGTCCCTGATTTCGAACACTGAAGCTTTCTTT. Full variable domain (remainder filled in from reference TRBV5-4 and TRBJ1-1): ETGVTQSPTHLIKTRGQQVTLRCSSQSGHNTVSWYQQALGQGPQFIFQYYREEENGRGNFPPRFSGLQFPNYSSELNVNALELDDSALYLCASSLSLISNTEAFFGQGTRLTVV.